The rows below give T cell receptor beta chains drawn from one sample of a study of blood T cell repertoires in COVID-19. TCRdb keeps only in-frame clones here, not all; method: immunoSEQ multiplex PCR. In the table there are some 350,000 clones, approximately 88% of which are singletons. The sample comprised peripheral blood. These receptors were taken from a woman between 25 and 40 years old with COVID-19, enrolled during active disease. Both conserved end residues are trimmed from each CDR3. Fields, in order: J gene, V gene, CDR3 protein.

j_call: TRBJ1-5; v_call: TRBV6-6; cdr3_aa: ASSYPGGGQDQPQH
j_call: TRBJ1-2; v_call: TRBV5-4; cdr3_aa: ASSLGQGDNYGYT
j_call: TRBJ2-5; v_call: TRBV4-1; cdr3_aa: ASSQGAGQGWETQY
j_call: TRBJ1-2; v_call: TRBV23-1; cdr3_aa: ASSHSYGYT
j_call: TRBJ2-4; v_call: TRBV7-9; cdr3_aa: ASSSQRELAKNIQY
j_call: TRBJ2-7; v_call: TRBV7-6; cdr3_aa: ASSSPQGVEQY
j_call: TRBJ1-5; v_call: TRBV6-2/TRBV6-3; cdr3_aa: ASSYDRGSSSQPQH
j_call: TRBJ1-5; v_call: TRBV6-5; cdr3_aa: ASSRTGGNQPQH
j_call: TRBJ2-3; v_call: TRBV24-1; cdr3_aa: ATSPAGSTDTQY
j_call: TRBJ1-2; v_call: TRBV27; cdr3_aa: ASSSGYGYT
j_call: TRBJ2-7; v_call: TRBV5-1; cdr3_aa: ASSSTQGASEQY
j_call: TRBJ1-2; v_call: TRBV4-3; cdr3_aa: ASSQEYRGTGGYT
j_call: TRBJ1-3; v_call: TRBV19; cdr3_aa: ASSRPGSSGNTIY
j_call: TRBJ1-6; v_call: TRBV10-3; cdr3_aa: AISEPLRTGDWSSYNSPLH
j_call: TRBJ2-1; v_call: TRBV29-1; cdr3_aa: SVEGLAGLDEQF
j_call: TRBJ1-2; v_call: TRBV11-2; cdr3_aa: ASSLAGRENYGYT
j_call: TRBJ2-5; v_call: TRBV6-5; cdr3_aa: ASRRQGAGETQY
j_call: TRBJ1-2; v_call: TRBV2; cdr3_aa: ASTAPGNYGYT
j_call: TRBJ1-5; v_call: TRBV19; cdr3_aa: ASSISSGRSNQPQH
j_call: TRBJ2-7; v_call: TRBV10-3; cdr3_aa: AISESRTSDVDEQY
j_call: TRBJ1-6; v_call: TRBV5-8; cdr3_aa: ASSKNQGPNSPLH
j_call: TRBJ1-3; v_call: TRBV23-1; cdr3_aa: ASSHAPQDRVGNTIY
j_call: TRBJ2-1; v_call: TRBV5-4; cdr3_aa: ASRGTGELNEQF
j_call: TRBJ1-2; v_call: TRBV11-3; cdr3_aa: ASSLDRGQVYGYT
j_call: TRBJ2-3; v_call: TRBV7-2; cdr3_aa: ASSFTRSTDTQY
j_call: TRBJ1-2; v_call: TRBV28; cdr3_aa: ASNKQGRYGYT